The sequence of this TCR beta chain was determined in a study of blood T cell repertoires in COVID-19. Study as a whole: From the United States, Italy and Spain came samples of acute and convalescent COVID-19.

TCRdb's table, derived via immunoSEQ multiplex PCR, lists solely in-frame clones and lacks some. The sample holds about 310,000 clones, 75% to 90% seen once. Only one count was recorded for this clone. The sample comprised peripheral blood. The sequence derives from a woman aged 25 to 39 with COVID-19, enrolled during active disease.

The CDR3: CASSGIIAGGPHEQYF. CDR3 sequence (DNA): TGCGCCAGCAGCGGGATCATAGCGGGAGGGCCCCACGAGCAGTACTTC. The chain recombines TRBV5-1 with TRBJ2-7, with 11 bases fitting TRBD2. The germline CDR1 and CDR2 sequences are SGHRS and YFSETQ. The CDR3 sequence is 16 residues long. After removal of 4 bases from V and 5 bases from J, the junction contained 11 bases not matched to a gene. Based on the CDR3 plus reference TRBV5-1 and TRBJ2-7, the full variable domain is KAGVTQTPRYLIKTRGQQVTLSCSPISGHRSVSWYQQTPGQGLQFLFEYFSETQRNKGNFPGRFSGRQFSNSRSEMNVSTLELGDSALYLCASSGIIAGGPHEQYFGPGTRLTVT.